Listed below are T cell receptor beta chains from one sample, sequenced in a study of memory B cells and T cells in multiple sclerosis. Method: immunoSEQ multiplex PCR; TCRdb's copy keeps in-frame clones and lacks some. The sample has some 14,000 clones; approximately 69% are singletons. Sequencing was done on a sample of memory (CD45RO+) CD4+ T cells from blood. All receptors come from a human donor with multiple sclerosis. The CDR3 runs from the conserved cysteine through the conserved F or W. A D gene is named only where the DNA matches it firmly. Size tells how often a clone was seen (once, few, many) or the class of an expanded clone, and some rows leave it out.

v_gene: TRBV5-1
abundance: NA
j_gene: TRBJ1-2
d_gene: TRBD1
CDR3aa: CASSLSQGVGIKGYTF
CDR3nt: TGCGCCAGCAGCTTGTCCCAGGGGGTAGGAATAAAGGGCTACACCTTC

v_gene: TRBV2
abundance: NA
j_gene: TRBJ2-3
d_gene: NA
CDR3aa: CASSDLTESTDTQYF
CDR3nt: TGTGCCAGCAGTGATTTGACAGAGAGCACAGATACGCAGTATTTT

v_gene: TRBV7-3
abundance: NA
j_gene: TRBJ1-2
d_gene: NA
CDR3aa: CASSLRQGTGYTF
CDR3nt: TGTGCCAGCAGCTTAAGGCAGGGCACCGGCTACACCTTC

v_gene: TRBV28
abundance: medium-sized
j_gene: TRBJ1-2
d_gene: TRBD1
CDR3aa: CASSSTWGQEYGYTF
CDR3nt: TGTGCCAGCAGTTCAACGTGGGGACAGGAGTATGGCTACACCTTC

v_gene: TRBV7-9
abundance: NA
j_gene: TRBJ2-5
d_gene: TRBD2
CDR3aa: CASSRGLAFTLNFQETQYF
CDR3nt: TGTGCCAGCAGCAGAGGACTAGCTTTCACCTTAAACTTCCAAGAGACCCAGTACTTC

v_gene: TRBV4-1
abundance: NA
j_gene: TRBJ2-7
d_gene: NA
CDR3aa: CASSQEPGLLLGEQYF
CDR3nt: TGCGCCAGCAGCCAAGAGCCCGGACTGCTCCTAGGCGAGCAGTACTTC

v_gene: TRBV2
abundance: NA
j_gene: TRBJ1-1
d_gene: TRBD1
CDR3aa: CAKLRTGGNTEAFF
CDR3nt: TGTGCCAAACTAAGGACAGGGGGGAACACTGAAGCTTTCTTT

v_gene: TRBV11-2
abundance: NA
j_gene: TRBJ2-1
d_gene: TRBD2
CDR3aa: CASSLVTSGRVNEQFF
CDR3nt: TGTGCCAGCAGCTTAGTGACTAGCGGGAGGGTGAATGAGCAGTTCTTC

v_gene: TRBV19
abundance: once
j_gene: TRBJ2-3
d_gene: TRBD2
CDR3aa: CASTASGGDTQYF
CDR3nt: TGTGCCAGTACGGCTAGCGGGGGAGATACGCAGTATTTT

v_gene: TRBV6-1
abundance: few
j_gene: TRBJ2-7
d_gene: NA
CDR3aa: CASSEPTPRLYF
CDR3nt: TGTGCCAGCAGTGAGCCGACCCCGAGGCTGTACTTC

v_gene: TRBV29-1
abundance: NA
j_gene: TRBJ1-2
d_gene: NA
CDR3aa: CSVAGLGGPGGGYTF
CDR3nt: TGCAGCGTTGCAGGTTTAGGGGGGCCGGGAGGTGGCTACACCTTC

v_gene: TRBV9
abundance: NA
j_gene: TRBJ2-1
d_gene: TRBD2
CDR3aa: CASSAGRGGTVGEQFF
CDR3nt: TGTGCCAGCAGCGCTGGCCGGGGGGGCACAGTAGGTGAGCAGTTCTTC

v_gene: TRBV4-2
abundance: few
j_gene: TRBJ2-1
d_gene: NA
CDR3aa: CASSLHRELAYNEQFF
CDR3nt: TGTGCCAGCAGCCTGCACCGGGAACTAGCATACAATGAGCAGTTCTTC

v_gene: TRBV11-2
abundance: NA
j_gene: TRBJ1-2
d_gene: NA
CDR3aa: CASSLGEYPHGYTF
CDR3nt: TGTGCCAGCAGCTTAGGCGAGTATCCCCATGGCTACACCTTC

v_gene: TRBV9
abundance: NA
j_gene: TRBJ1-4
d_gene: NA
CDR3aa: CASSVEAGINEKLFF
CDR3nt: TGTGCCAGCAGCGTAGAGGCAGGGATTAATGAAAAACTGTTTTTT

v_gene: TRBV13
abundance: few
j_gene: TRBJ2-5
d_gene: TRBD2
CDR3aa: CASSQSGGRQTQYF
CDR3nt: TGTGCCAGCAGTCAAAGCGGGGGGAGGCAGACCCAGTACTTC

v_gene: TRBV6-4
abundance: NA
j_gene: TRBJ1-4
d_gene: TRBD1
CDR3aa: CASSPDRGRGKLFF
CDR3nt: TGTGCCAGCAGCCCCGACAGGGGGCGAGGGAAACTGTTTTTT

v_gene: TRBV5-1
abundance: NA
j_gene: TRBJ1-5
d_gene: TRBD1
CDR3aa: CASSLGTGSGYNQPQHF
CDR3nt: TGCGCCAGCAGCTTGGGGACAGGGAGCGGGTATAATCAGCCCCAGCATTTT

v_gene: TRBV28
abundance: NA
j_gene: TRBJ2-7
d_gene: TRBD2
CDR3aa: CASRTPGTSGRHEQYF
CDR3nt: TGTGCCAGCAGAACTCCCGGGACTAGCGGGAGGCACGAGCAGTACTTC

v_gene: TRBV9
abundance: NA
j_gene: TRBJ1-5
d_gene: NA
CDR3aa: CASSVDREYQPQHF
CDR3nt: TGTGCCAGCAGCGTAGACAGGGAATATCAGCCCCAGCATTTT

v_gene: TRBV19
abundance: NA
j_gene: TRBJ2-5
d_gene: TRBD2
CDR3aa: CASSAWGLAVEGETQYF
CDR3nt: TGTGCCAGTAGCGCTTGGGGACTAGCGGTTGAGGGGGAGACCCAGTACTTC

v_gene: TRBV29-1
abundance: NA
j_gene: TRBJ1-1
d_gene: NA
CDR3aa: CSVGRGGPNTEAFF
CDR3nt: TGCAGCGTTGGCCGGGGGGGTCCGAACACTGAAGCTTTCTTT

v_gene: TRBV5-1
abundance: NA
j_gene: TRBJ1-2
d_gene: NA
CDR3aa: CASSPTENYGYTF
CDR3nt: TGCGCCAGCAGCCCGACAGAGAACTATGGCTACACCTTC

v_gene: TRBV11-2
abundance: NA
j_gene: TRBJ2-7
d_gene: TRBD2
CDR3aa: CASSLDGTSGEQYF
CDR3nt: TGTGCCAGCAGCTTGGATGGGACTAGCGGCGAGCAGTACTTC

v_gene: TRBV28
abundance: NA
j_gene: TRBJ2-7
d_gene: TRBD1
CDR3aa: CASSPIGQGSYEQYF
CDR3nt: TGTGCCAGCAGTCCTATAGGACAGGGTTCCTACGAGCAGTACTTC

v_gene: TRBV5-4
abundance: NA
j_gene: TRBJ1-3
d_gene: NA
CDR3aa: CASTSRSSGNTIYF
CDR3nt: TGTGCCAGCACGTCTAGGAGCTCTGGAAACACCATATATTTT

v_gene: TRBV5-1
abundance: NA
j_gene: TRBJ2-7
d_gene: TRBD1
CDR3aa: CASSLTGTGVNEQYF
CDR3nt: TGCGCCAGCAGCTTAACCGGGACAGGGGTAAACGAGCAGTACTTC

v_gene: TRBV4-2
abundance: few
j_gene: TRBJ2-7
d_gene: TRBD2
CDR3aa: CASSQDQGLAVYEQYF
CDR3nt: TGTGCCAGCAGCCAAGATCAGGGACTAGCGGTTTACGAGCAGTACTTC

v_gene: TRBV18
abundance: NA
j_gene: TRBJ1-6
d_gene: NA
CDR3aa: CASSSKAGENSPLHF
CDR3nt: TGTGCCAGCTCATCAAAGGCTGGAGAGAATTCACCCCTCCACTTT

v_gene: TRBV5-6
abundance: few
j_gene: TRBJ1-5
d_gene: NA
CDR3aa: CASSITGSKPQHF
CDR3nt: TGTGCCAGCAGCATAACAGGGTCAAAGCCCCAGCATTTT

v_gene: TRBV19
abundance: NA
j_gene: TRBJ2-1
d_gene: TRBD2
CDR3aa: CASSSSSGLSYNEQFF
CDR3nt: TGTGCCAGTAGCTCCTCTAGCGGACTCTCCTACAATGAGCAGTTCTTC

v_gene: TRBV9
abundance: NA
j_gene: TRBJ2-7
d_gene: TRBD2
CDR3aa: CASSVAAGAGEQYF
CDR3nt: TGTGCCAGCAGCGTAGCCGCGGGAGCAGGTGAGCAGTACTTC

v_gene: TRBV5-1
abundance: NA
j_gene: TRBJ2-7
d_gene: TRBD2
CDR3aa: CASSPLGSGANEQYF
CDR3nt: TGCGCCAGCAGCCCGCTTGGTAGCGGGGCGAATGAGCAGTACTTC

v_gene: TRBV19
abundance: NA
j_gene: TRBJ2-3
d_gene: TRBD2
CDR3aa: CASSINLAGTDTQYF
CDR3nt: TGTGCCAGTAGCATTAACCTAGCGGGCACAGATACGCAGTATTTT